The entry that follows covers one T cell receptor beta chain sequence. Its antigen is unknown. The germline V gene has CDR1 LNHDA and CDR2 SQIVND (reference sequence). The V and J ends lost 6 bases and 6 bases, in that order; junction bases with no gene match: 17. The CDR3 is made up of 16 amino acids. The genomic DNA of each subset was split evenly across several immunoSEQ plates. TCRdb's copy holds only in-frame clones and misses some; the assay was immunoSEQ multiplex PCR. The table includes approximately 1,500,000 clones, approximately 97% detected once. The data originate from a study of shared clonotypes between healthy human individuals. Study information: There were three CD4 naive, three CD4 memory, two CD8 naive and one CD8 memory plates per donor. Overall study findings and caveats: It was the few donors that limited the genetic and exposure-history diversity represented.

The source material was naive CD4+ T cells sorted from blood. Subset given: CD45RA+ positively selected. The chain combines TRBV19 with TRBJ2-7, with TRBD2 identical over 7 bases. The TCR was taken from a man between 25 and 39 years old in good health. The CDR3 DNA sequence: TGTGCCAGTAGGCGGGTGGTCGGGGGGAGCGGTGGCGAGCAGTACTTC. Amino acid sequence: CASRRVVGGSGGEQYF.